Listed below are T cell receptor beta chains from one sample, sequenced in a study of T-cell memory formation after mild COVID-19. Each CDR3 protein is one row after TCRdb ran MiXCR on the 5' RACE reads. The sample has hundreds of thousands of distinct CDR3 sequences; around 15% are singletons. The specimen was PBMCs or a T cell subset sorted from them (not recorded which). The receptors were sampled from a man younger than 30 who had mild COVID-19 (a few samples of this study predate the infection). Cell type and time point are not known. CDR3s include the opening cysteine and the closing phenylalanine or tryptophan. The D gene is left open where the match is weak. Rows give clone size only sometimes, using once, few, many, or a class for an expanded clone.

v_gene	abundance	j_gene	d_gene	CDR3aa	CDR3nt
TRBV5-1	NA	TRBJ2-3	TRBD2	CASSFSGGATTDTQYF	TGCGCCAGCAGCTTTAGCGGGGGGGCCACCACAGATACGCAGTATTTT
TRBV24-1	NA	TRBJ2-7	NA	CATPPGTDEQYF	TGTGCCACCCCCCCTGGGACCGACGAGCAGTACTTC
TRBV2	NA	TRBJ1-2	TRBD1	CASAGGLPTSGYTF	TGTGCCAGCGCAGGGGGATTGCCGACTAGTGGCTACACCTTC
TRBV29-1	NA	TRBJ1-1	NA	CSGSRGYTEAFF	TGCAGCGGATCCAGGGGCTACACTGAAGCTTTCTTT
TRBV20-1	NA	TRBJ1-2	NA	CSARSQGDVGYTF	TGCAGTGCTCGGTCCCAAGGGGATGTTGGCTACACCTTC
TRBV15	NA	TRBJ1-5	NA	CATTPGGRGIQPQHF	TGTGCCACCACCCCGGGGGGCAGGGGAATTCAGCCCCAGCATTTT
TRBV5-1	NA	TRBJ2-3	TRBD1	CASHTGGLTDTQYF	TGCGCCAGCCATACAGGGGGCCTCACAGATACGCAGTATTTT
TRBV7-9	NA	TRBJ2-1	TRBD1	CASSFRDRDNEQFF	TGTGCCAGCAGCTTTAGGGACAGAGACAATGAGCAGTTCTTC
TRBV5-1	few	TRBJ2-5	TRBD2	CASSWRGAPGETQYF	TGCGCCAGCAGCTGGCGGGGGGCCCCCGGGGAGACCCAGTACTTC
TRBV6-5	NA	TRBJ2-1	TRBD2	CASRQRGAGEQFF	TGTGCCAGCAGGCAGCGGGGGGCCGGTGAGCAGTTCTTC
TRBV5-4	many	TRBJ2-1	TRBD2	CASRAGGRGNEQFF	TGTGCCAGCAGAGCGGGGGGGCGGGGGAATGAGCAGTTCTTC
TRBV6-5	NA	TRBJ2-3	NA	CASSYRGGPRDTQYF	TGTGCCAGCAGTTACAGGGGGGGGCCGAGGGATACGCAGTATTTT
TRBV12-3/TRBV12-4	few	TRBJ2-1	TRBD2	CASSSISGGAENDEQFF	TGTGCCAGCAGTTCCATTAGCGGGGGGGCCGAGAATGATGAGCAGTTCTTC
TRBV12-3/TRBV12-4	few	TRBJ1-5	NA	CASSLRGNGNQPQHF	TGTGCCAGCAGTTTAAGGGGGAATGGCAATCAGCCCCAGCATTTT
TRBV6-5	many	TRBJ2-7	TRBD1	CASNRQGSYEQYF	TGTGCCAGCAATAGACAGGGCTCCTACGAGCAGTACTTC
TRBV4-2	few	TRBJ2-5	TRBD2	CASSPAAGEQETQYF	TGTGCCAGCAGCCCCGCAGCGGGGGAGCAAGAGACCCAGTACTTC